This record covers a single T cell receptor (beta chain). Germline V gene data show CDR1 as SEHNR and CDR2 as FQNEAQ (reference sequence). The ends lost 4 bases at V and 8 bases at J; junction bases unmatched: 13. The CDR3 loop spans 16 amino acids. In the original workflow: Estimation of nucleated cell counts was performed using reference gene primer amplification. Assay: immunoSEQ multiplex PCR; the TCRdb copy retains only in-frame clones and omits some. That table gives V, J and clone size, and the DNA gave D and trimming. The table has roughly 160,000 clones, around 85% seen once. The data belong to a study of blood T cell repertoires in COVID-19. About the study: The origin of the acute and convalescent COVID-19 samples was the United States, Italy and Spain. PBMCs, B-cell-depleted T cells, or T cells were the source of the cDNA or gDNA that made up the material.

The specimen sequenced was peripheral blood. The rearrangement joins TRBV7-9 to TRBJ2-1, with 8 bases lining up with TRBD1. The sequence was obtained from a man in his 60s with acute or convalescent COVID-19. The CDR3 loop reads CASSYSRGPPSYEQFF. The CDR3 nucleotides are TGTGCCAGCAGCTATAGCAGGGGGCCCCCCTCTTATGAGCAGTTCTTC.